The clone carrying this T cell receptor beta chain was counted ten times or more. Its specificity is unknown. The sample belongs to a study of T cells after yellow fever vaccination. The study's findings and limits: Primary-vaccination clones mostly resurfaced post-booster (roughly 97% CD4, roughly 87% CD8). Weaker in magnitude, the secondary response showed a faster peak on day 5 versus 15.

Trimming removed 4 bases from V and 5 bases from J, with 13 bases in between. The length of the CDR3 is 14 residues. CDR1 is LGHNA, CDR2 YSLEER, per germline. Using its own MiXCR run on the 5' RACE reads, TCRdb lists one record per CDR3 protein. The sample consists of just under 600,000 distinct CDR3 sequences, approximately 13% of them appearing once. The receptor comes from a man aged 30-40 years who received the YFV17D yellow fever vaccine. The rearrangement links TRBV4-3 to TRBJ2-3; the D gene could be TRBD1 or TRBD2 (6 bases each). The specimen was PBMCs, collected on the day of the yellow fever booster vaccination. The CDR3 region is CASSLGGGRDTQYF. The DNA of the CDR3 is TGCGCCAGCAGCCTCGGAGGGGGGAGAGATACGCAGTATTTT.